This T cell receptor beta chain was sequenced during a study of T cells expressing NK-cell markers. General study results and limits: Among CD8+ T cells from six donors, dominant NKG2C+ clonotypes accounted for about 1.0-7.0%. Uncertainty persisted over the HCMV specificity of expanded NKG2C+ T cell clones. Among several donors, these clonotypes also ranked first in the CD3+CD56-NKG2C+ fraction.

TCRdb re-called the 5' RACE reads; every CDR3 protein appears as one record, without DNA. There are approximately 550,000 distinct CDR3 sequences in the sample, with roughly 3.6% held by the top ten. About this clonotype itself: Antigen: not known.

The V gene's germline CDR1 is SGHVS and CDR2 FQNEAQ. The CDR3 covers 15 residues. Specimen: blood T cells: a sorted CD56 or NKG2C T cell subset, CD4+ or CD8+ T cells, or bulk PBMC T cells (not recorded which). This TCR was recovered from a man younger than 35 in good health. This chain connects TRBV7-8 to TRBJ2-5; TCRdb reports TRBD2, a call that lacks DNA to check it against. CDR3 loop: CASSFRPLPQETQYF.